These 5 T cell receptor beta chains were all obtained from the same sample, sequenced in a study of blood T cell repertoires in COVID-19 (TCRdb year 2020). Receptor libraries were prepared by the immunoSEQ multiplex PCR assay. In its TCRdb copy, this immuneACCESS table keeps in-frame sequences only and misses some clones. Where compared with another copy, unresolved V genes explain less than half of these, and the others have no known cause. This sample gives hundreds of thousands of clones in total; about four fifths of them show up just once. The biggest ten clones account for 5% of the sample. The sequenced material came from PBMCs or T cells enriched from blood (not recorded which). These receptors were obtained from a man aged 35 to 55 who had been exposed to COVID-19.

The gene calls are TRBV19 and TRBJ1-1; D might be TRBD1 (6 bases). CDR3 size: 16 residues. CDR1 and CDR2 from the germline V gene are LNHDA and SQIVND (reference sequence). V was clipped by 6 bases and J by 6 bases, with 23 bases between them. CDR3 DNA sequence: TGTGCCAGTAGCCATTTCCTGGGGGCGAAAGGGGCTGAAGCTTTCTTT. This encodes CASSHFLGAKGAEAFF.

This clone was counted a few times. The rearrangement joins TRBV7-9 to TRBJ1-1; D unresolved. Per germline, CDR1 SEHNR and CDR2 FQNEAQ (reference sequence). The CDR3 covers 14 residues. Trimming took off 5 bases at V and 1 base at J, with 11 bases between the two ends. The DNA of the CDR3 is TGTGCCAGCAGCCCGCCGGTAAAGAACACTGAAGCTTTCTTT. Protein sequence: CASSPPVKNTEAFF.

This clone appeared a few times. The chain has TRBV4-1 and TRBJ2-7; no definite D call. The CDR3 length is 12 residues. Germline V gene sequence: CDR1 MGHRA, CDR2 YSYEKL. The germline V and J ends were trimmed by 2 bases and 7 bases, with 9 bases remaining between them. CDR3 sequence: CASSQISGEQYF. CDR3 in DNA: TGCGCCAGCAGCCAAATTAGTGGTGAGCAGTACTTC.

The chain is built from TRBV27 and TRBJ2-3, with 12 bases lining up with TRBD2. The CDR3 is made up of 15 amino acids. The junction had 2 bases not matched to a gene; V was cut back by 2 bases and J by 5 bases. Germline values: CDR1 MNHEY, CDR2 SMNVEV (reference sequence). The CDR3 sequence is CASSLGLAGLDTQYF. In DNA, the CDR3 is TGTGCCAGCAGTTTAGGACTAGCGGGGTTAGATACGCAGTATTTT.

This clone was observed a few times. The chain recombines TRBV18 with TRBJ2-1; 9 bases are a match to TRBD1. Trimming took 3 bases from V and 9 from J; bases not matched to a gene: 3. The CDR3 totals 13 residues. Germline V lookup: CDR1 KGHSH, CDR2 LQKENI. In DNA, the CDR3 is TGTGCCAGCTCACCTGGACAGGGGATTGAGCAGTTCTTC. It codes for CASSPGQGIEQFF.